This T cell receptor beta chain originates from a study of PD-1 blockade in mismatch repair-deficient tumors. Study-wide context: Patients had approximately 12 mismatch repair-deficient cancer types, all previously treated and progressing.

Overall study results and limits: After pembrolizumab, tumor-resident clones rose rapidly, then generally contracted before radiologic responses.

Every patient had mismatch repair deficiency by PCR or immunohistochemistry. TCRs were sequenced from a few patients responding to pembrolizumab. Produced via immunoSEQ multiplex PCR; TCRdb's table is partial and in-frame only. In the table there are around 110,000 clones, around 80% of which are singletons. The CDR3 extends over 13 amino acids. Germline CDR1 reads SGHTA; CDR2 reads FQGNSA. V shed 3 bases and J shed 5 bases, with 10 bases lying between them. Regarding this clone: As yet, its antigen is unknown.

The source was peripheral blood, collected approximately 60 weeks after starting pembrolizumab. This chain joins TRBV7-2 and TRBJ1-1, with unresolved D. The receptor was isolated from an adult with mismatch repair-deficient cancer. CDR3 residues: CASSFEGWTEAFF. The CDR3, as DNA: TGTGCCAGCAGCTTCGAGGGATGGACTGAAGCTTTCTTT.